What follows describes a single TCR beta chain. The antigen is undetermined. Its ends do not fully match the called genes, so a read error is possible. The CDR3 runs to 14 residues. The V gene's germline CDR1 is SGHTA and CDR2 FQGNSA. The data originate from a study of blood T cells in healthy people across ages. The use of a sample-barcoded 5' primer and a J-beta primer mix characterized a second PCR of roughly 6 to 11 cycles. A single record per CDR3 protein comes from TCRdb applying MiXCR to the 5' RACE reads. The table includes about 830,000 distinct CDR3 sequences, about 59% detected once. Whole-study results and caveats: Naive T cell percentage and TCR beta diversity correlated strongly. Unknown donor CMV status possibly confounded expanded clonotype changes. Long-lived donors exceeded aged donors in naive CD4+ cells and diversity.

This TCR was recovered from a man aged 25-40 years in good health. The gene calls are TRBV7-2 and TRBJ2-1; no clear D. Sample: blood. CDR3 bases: TGTGCCAGCAGCTTTATAGTAGCTAGTCCCGCCCCGTACTTC. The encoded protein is CASSFIVASPAPYF.